This entry lists 22 T cell receptor beta chains sequenced from one sample in a study of blood T cell repertoires in COVID-19. Using immunoSEQ multiplex PCR, the repertoire was profiled, and TCRdb retains in-frame clones only, with some absent. Among about 180,000 clones listed, around 85% were seen once. The sequencing sample was made of peripheral blood. The receptors here all came from an elderly man with COVID-19, enrolled during active disease.

The chain employs TRBV11-2 and TRBJ1-1, with 9 bases lining up with TRBD1. Losses at the gene ends were 1 base for V and 0 bases for J; bases not matched to a gene: 0. CDR3 size: 15 residues. The germline V gene has CDR1 SGHAT and CDR2 FQNNGV. The CDR3 region is CASSLGDRVNTEAFF. The CDR3 coding sequence is TGTGCCAGCAGCTTAGGGGACAGGGTGAACACTGAAGCTTTCTTT.

The chain recombines TRBV28 with TRBJ1-4; D may be TRBD1 (6 bases). In germline, CDR1 is MDHEN, CDR2 SYDVKM. There are 16 residues in the CDR3. Trimming stripped 3 bases from V and 2 bases from J, with 13 bases between. In DNA, the CDR3 is TGTGCCAGCAGTTTTCAGGGGATGGGTACTAATGAAAAACTGTTTTTT. Amino acids: CASSFQGMGTNEKLFF. The complete variable domain, with remaining parts taken from reference TRBV28 and TRBJ1-4, reads DVKVTQSSRYLVKRTGEKVFLECVQDMDHENMFWYRQDPGLGLRLIYFSYDVKMKEKGDIPEGYSVSREKKERFSLILESASTNQTSMYLCASSFQGMGTNEKLFFGSGTQLSVL.

The V call is TRBV5-6, the J call TRBJ2-7; TRBD2 is a possible D gene (6 bases). Germline-derived CDR1 and CDR2 are SGHDT and YYEEEE. Trimming removed 2 bases at V and 8 bases at J, with 17 bases between. This CDR3 comprises 14 residues. As DNA, the CDR3 is TGTGCCAGCAGCTTCCCGGCCGGGAGTCGGAAGCAGTACTTC. It is translated as CASSFPAGSRKQYF.

The chain joins TRBV5-4 to TRBJ2-6; D unresolved. The V end lost 0 bases, the J end lost 2 bases, and 6 bases lay between the germline ends. This CDR3 contains 15 residues. CDR1 SGHNT and CDR2 YYREEE come from the germline V gene (reference sequence). The chain's CDR3 is CASSLDRAGANVLTF. CDR3 bases: TGTGCCAGCAGCTTGGACCGAGCTGGGGCCAACGTCCTGACTTTC.

V and J are TRBV9 and TRBJ2-3; tentatively, D is TRBD1 (6 bases). The V end was cut by 5 bases, the J end by 0 bases, with 13 bases between. The germline V gene has CDR1 SGDLS and CDR2 YYNGEE. The CDR3 extends over 15 amino acids. The CDR3 loop reads CASSAGAPSTDTQYF. The CDR3 DNA is TGTGCCAGCAGTGCAGGGGCCCCTAGCACAGATACGCAGTATTTT. The full variable domain, completed using reference TRBV9 and TRBJ2-3, is DSGVTQTPKHLITATGQRVTLRCSPRSGDLSVYWYQQSLDQGLQFLIQYYNGEERAKGNILERFSAQQFPDLHSELNLSSLELGDSALYFCASSAGAPSTDTQYFGPGTRLTVL.

The table lists this clone with a count of one. This chain joins TRBV7-2 and TRBJ2-7; the D gene is possibly TRBD1 (6 bases). The V end lost 2 bases, the J end lost 4 bases, and 6 bases lay between the germline ends. Germline V gene lookup returns CDR1 SGHTA and CDR2 FQGNSA. This CDR3 is 12 amino acids long. This CDR3 reads CASSLQGYEQYF. The CDR3, as DNA: TGTGCCAGCAGCTTACAGGGGTACGAGCAGTACTTC.

The chain carries TRBV11-2 and TRBJ2-7; 12 nucleotides line up with TRBD2. Trimming at V came to 6 bases and at J to 2 bases, leaving 5 bases not matched to a gene. Germline V gene sequence: CDR1 SGHAT, CDR2 FQNNGV. This CDR3 spans 15 amino acids. CDR3 in amino acids: CASSSGLAGTYEQYF. In nucleotides, the CDR3 is TGTGCCAGCAGTTCAGGACTAGCGGGGACCTACGAGCAGTACTTC.

CDR3 in amino acids: CASSPTTGASTDTQYF. As DNA, the CDR3 is TGTGCCAGCTCACCAACCACAGGGGCGAGCACAGATACGCAGTATTTT. The chain links TRBV18 to TRBJ2-3; 7 bases map to TRBD1. The V segment lost 2 bases and the J segment 0 bases; nucleotides outside the gene matches: 5. Germline V gene lookup returns CDR1 KGHSH and CDR2 LQKENI. This CDR3 is built from 16 residues.

The gene calls are TRBV6-5 and TRBJ1-6; TRBD1 is a possible D gene (5 bases). The germline V and J ends were trimmed by 2 bases and 4 bases, with 9 bases remaining between them. This CDR3 is 15 amino acids long. Germline V gives CDR1 MNHEY, CDR2 SVGAGI. CDR3 coding DNA: TGTGCCAGCAGTTACGGCAGGACATATAATTCACCCCTCCACTTT. Protein product: CASSYGRTYNSPLHF.

This chain joins TRBV15 and TRBJ1-2, with D uncertain. Germline-derived CDR1 and CDR2 are LNHNV and YYDKDF (reference sequence). Trimming left V 0 bases short and J 4 bases short, with 3 bases between. This CDR3 region has 12 residues. Here the CDR3 reads CATSRDGYGYTF. The DNA for the CDR3 is TGTGCCACCAGCAGAGACGGCTATGGCTACACCTTC.

The chain links TRBV28 to TRBJ1-2; D may be TRBD1 (5 bases). The V gene's germline CDR1 is MDHEN and CDR2 SYDVKM. Trimming took off 6 bases at V and 3 bases at J, with 11 bases between the two ends. The CDR3 is 13 residues long. The CDR3 reads CASRLQGYYGYTF. CDR3 DNA sequence: TGTGCCAGCAGACTTCAGGGATACTATGGCTACACCTTC.

The CDR3 protein is CASSSPGQSNSPLHF. CDR3 nucleotide sequence: TGTGCCAGCAGTTCGCCGGGACAGTCTAATTCACCCCTCCACTTT. V is TRBV6-2 or TRBV6-3 and J is TRBJ1-6, with 7 bases fitting TRBD1. With 4 bases clipped from V and 6 bases from J, the junction kept 6 bases outside the gene matches. Per germline, CDR1 MNHEY and CDR2 SVGEGT. The CDR3 is 15 amino acids.

This chain uses TRBV7-9 with TRBJ2-7; 7 bases map to TRBD1. The V segment lost 1 base and the J segment 3 bases; nucleotides outside the gene matches: 3. CDR1 is SEHNR and CDR2 is FQNEAQ in the germline V gene (reference sequence). This CDR3 region has 14 residues. DNA for the CDR3: TGTGCCAGCAGCTTAGAGGGGGCCTTCTACGAGCAGTACTTC. Translating gives CASSLEGAFYEQYF.

This chain uses TRBV19 with TRBJ2-5; 10 nucleotides align to TRBD2. The CDR3 covers 15 residues. With V trimmed by 5 bases and J by 3 bases, 6 bases remained unmatched. The germline CDR1 and CDR2 sequences are LNHDA and SQIVND (reference sequence). In nucleotides, the CDR3 is TGTGCCAGTAGTGAGAGCGGGGGGGATGAAGAGACCCAGTACTTC. Translation: CASSESGGDEETQYF. Using reference TRBV19 and TRBJ2-5 for the parts outside the CDR3, the full variable domain is DGGITQSPKYLFRKEGQNVTLSCEQNLNHDAMYWYRQDPGQGLRLIYYSQIVNDFQKGDIAEGYSVSREKKESFPLTVTSAQKNPTAFYLCASSESGGDEETQYFGPGTRLLVL.

The gene calls are TRBV25-1 and TRBJ1-3; D gene uncertain. The CDR3 loop spans 14 amino acids. The V end lost 4 bases, the J end lost 2 bases, and 9 bases lay between the germline ends. CDR1 is MGHDK, CDR2 SYGVNS, per germline. CDR3 in DNA: TGTGCCAGCAGTGCCGGGTCCGCTGGAAACACCATATATTTT. Translation: CASSAGSAGNTIYF.

The chain uses TRBV19 and TRBJ2-3; 8 bases are shared with TRBD1. Unmatched junction bases numbered 12, after V lost 7 bases and J lost 0 bases. CDR1 is LNHDA and CDR2 is SQIVND in the germline V gene (reference sequence). The CDR3 runs to 17 residues. The DNA for the CDR3 is TGTGCCAGTACCTCAGGGGGCGGAATTTGGAGCACAGATACGCAGTATTTT. It yields the protein CASTSGGGIWSTDTQYF.

V gene TRBV7-9 combines with J gene TRBJ2-2; D is perhaps TRBD1 (5 bases). The CDR3 sequence is 16 residues long. Per the germline V gene, CDR1 is SEHNR and CDR2 is FQNEAQ (reference sequence). The V end lost 4 bases, the J end lost 7 bases, and 19 bases lay between the germline ends. The CDR3 nucleotides read TGTGCCAGCAGCTCCGCTTTGAAACAGGAGTACGGGGAGCTGTTTTTT. This codes for CASSSALKQEYGELFF.

The genes are TRBV29-1 and TRBJ1-1; possibly TRBD1 for D (5 bases). From germline, CDR1 is SQVTM and CDR2 ANQGSEA. CDR3 length equals 14 residues. Deletions cut 3 bases from V and 0 bases from J, with 11 bases between. The CDR3 region has the DNA TGCAGCGTTGAGGAAGACAGCATGAACACTGAAGCTTTCTTT. Its protein product is CSVEEDSMNTEAFF.

The V gene is TRBV12-3 or TRBV12-4, the J gene TRBJ1-5; D is uncertain. The CDR3 is 13 amino acids. V was shortened by 7 bases and J by 6 bases, with 13 bases between the two germline ends. The CDR3 DNA sequence: TGTGCCAGCACCCGAGAGGAGGGTCAGCCCCAGCATTTT. It encodes CASTREEGQPQHF.

The chain combines TRBV7-9 with TRBJ2-1, with D uncertain. Germline lookup yields CDR1 SEHNR and CDR2 FQNEAQ (reference sequence). This CDR3 has 14 residues. V was cut by 1 base and J by 8 bases, with 12 bases left in between. The CDR3 DNA sequence: TGTGCCAGCAGCTTAGGTGGTACAGTCGATGAGCAGTTCTTC. Amino acid sequence: CASSLGGTVDEQFF. The full variable domain, its missing parts supplied by reference TRBV7-9 and TRBJ2-1, is DTGVSQNPRHKITKRGQNVTFRCDPISEHNRLYWYRQTLGQGPEFLTYFQNEAQLEKSRLLSDRFSAERPKGSFSTLEIQRTEQGDSAMYLCASSLGGTVDEQFFGPGTRLTVL.

The J gene is TRBJ2-3, the V gene TRBV10-3; TRBD1 matches 9 bases. J lost 0 bases, V lost 4 bases, and 11 bases had no gene match. Germline CDR1 and CDR2: ENHRY and SYGVKD. The length of the CDR3 is 18 residues. CDR3 amino acids: CAISGPPGQGSSTDTQYF. CDR3 coding DNA: TGTGCCATCAGTGGACCCCCGGGACAGGGAAGTAGCACAGATACGCAGTATTTT.

The rearrangement links TRBV29-1 to TRBJ2-1; 7 bases agree with TRBD2. The germline V gene encodes CDR1 SQVTM and CDR2 ANQGSEA. This CDR3 is 14 amino acids long. J gave up 1 base and V 2 bases, and 2 bases lay outside the gene matches. For the CDR3, the DNA is TGCAGCGTTGAATCAGCGGGGTCCTACAATGAGCAGTTCTTC. This translates into CSVESAGSYNEQFF.